The 15 T cell receptor beta chains below were found in one sample sequenced in a study of human T cells and chemical hapten exposure. The time point was: healthy volunteer bleed at 6 weeks. Extraction of total RNA was performed on unfractionated whole blood. Each CDR3 protein is one row after TCRdb ran MiXCR on the RACE reads. The table lists under 50,000 distinct CDR3 sequences, about 3.5% of them singletons. The sample taken for sequencing was whole blood. These receptors were collected from a human donor in good health. Some clones in this sample may be carry-over from other donors' samples.

This clonotype was picked up many times. The V and J genes are TRBV5-1 and TRBJ2-3; 8 bases align to TRBD2. The CDR3 consists of 14 residues. The J segment lost 2 bases and the V segment lost 2 bases, leaving 1 base of the junction unmatched. Germline loops: CDR1 SGHRS, CDR2 YFSETQ. The CDR3 is CASSFSGDTDTQYF. The CDR3 bases are TGCGCCAGCAGCTTTAGCGGGGACACAGATACGCAGTATTTT.

This clonotype has just a few counts. The V call is TRBV9, the J call TRBJ1-6; TRBD1 agrees at 7 bases. Trimming took 2 bases from V and 8 from J; bases not matched to a gene: 7. The length of the CDR3 is 15 residues. From germline, CDR1 is SGDLS and CDR2 YYNGEE. Here the CDR3 DNA reads TGTGCCAGCAGCGTGGGAGGGGGCGCCGATTCACCCCTCCACTTT. This sequence encodes CASSVGGGADSPLHF.

The chain joins TRBV7-2 to TRBJ1-2; D remains ambiguous. Trimming took off 4 bases at V and 5 bases at J, with 20 bases between the two ends. CDR3 length: 16 residues. Germline CDR1 reads SGHTA; CDR2 reads FQGNSA. As DNA, the CDR3 is TGTGCCAGCAGCTCTCCGGGCCGAGGCGCCATTTATGGCTACACCTTC. It specifies CASSSPGRGAIYGYTF. The entire variable domain, with the rest obtained from reference TRBV7-2 and TRBJ1-2, is as follows: GAGVSQSPSNKVTEKGKDVELRCDPISGHTALYWYRQSLGQGLEFLIYFQGNSAPDKSGLPSDRFSAERTGGSVSTLTIQRTQQEDSAVYLCASSSPGRGAIYGYTFGSGTRLTVV.

This clonotype was detected ten times or more. The chain is built from TRBV5-1 and TRBJ2-1; unclear D gene. V was cut by 0 bases and J by 8 bases, with 9 bases left in between. Looked up from germline, CDR1 is SGHRS and CDR2 is YFSETQ. The CDR3 extends over 13 amino acids. In DNA, the CDR3 is TGCGCCAGCAGCTTGGGTCGAGAGGATGAGCAGTTCTTC. It specifies CASSLGREDEQFF.

J is TRBJ2-2 and V is TRBV19; D is uncertain. From germline, CDR1 is LNHDA and CDR2 SQIVND (reference sequence). The CDR3 length is 14 residues. The V end was cut by 6 bases, the J end by 0 bases, with 8 bases between. CDR3 loop: CASSGQANTGELFF. The CDR3 DNA sequence: TGTGCCAGTAGCGGCCAAGCGAACACCGGGGAGCTGTTTTTT.

In this sample, this clonotype turned up many times. The chain links TRBV27 to TRBJ1-5, with 9 positions matching TRBD1. The CDR3 is 14 residues long. Trimming at V came to 10 bases and at J to 3 bases, leaving 7 bases not matched to a gene. Germline-derived CDR1 and CDR2 are MNHEY and SMNVEV (reference sequence). In DNA, the CDR3 is TGTGCCACCGGGACAGGGACTTACAATCAGCCCCAGCATTTT. It translates to CATGTGTYNQPQHF.

This clonotype has a count of ten or more. The chain carries TRBV7-6 and TRBJ2-7; D may be TRBD1 or TRBD2 (5 bases each). CDR3 length equals 11 residues. The V end was cut by 6 bases, the J end by 6 bases, with 9 bases between. In germline, CDR1 is SGHVS, CDR2 FNYEAQ. CDR3 sequence (DNA): TGTGCCAGCAGACGAGGGACCGAGCAGTACTTC. It specifies CASRRGTEQYF.

The table lists this clonotype with many counts. The chain is built from TRBV18 and TRBJ2-5; D is perhaps TRBD1 (5 bases). The V and J ends lost 0 bases and 4 bases respectively, with 9 bases between them. From germline, CDR1 is KGHSH and CDR2 LQKENI. The CDR3 consists of 14 residues. CDR3 in amino acids: CASSPPGQGETQYF. The CDR3 DNA reads as TGTGCCAGCTCACCACCGGGGCAGGGAGAGACCCAGTACTTC.

This clonotype has ten or more counts. The chain carries TRBV20-1 and TRBJ2-3, with a tentative D call TRBD2 (5 bases). The CDR3 spans 14 residues. Trimming removed 5 bases from V and 2 bases from J, with 14 bases in between. Germline V gene lookup returns CDR1 DFQATT and CDR2 SNEGSKA (reference sequence). DNA for the CDR3: TGCAGTGCTCCGGGGAAGGGTGCCACAGATACGCAGTATTTT. It specifies CSAPGKGATDTQYF.

This clonotype was seen at least ten times. The genes are TRBV3-1 and TRBJ2-7; D possibly uses TRBD1 or TRBD2 (5 bases each). Germline CDR1 reads LGHDT; CDR2 reads YNNKEL (reference sequence). Deletions cut 11 bases from V and 4 bases from J, with 15 bases between. This CDR3 has 12 residues. CDR3 DNA sequence: TGTGCCGCACGGGGCGTCGGGTACGAGCAGTACTTC. It codes for CAARGVGYEQYF.

This clonotype was seen at least ten times. The chain recombines TRBV28 with TRBJ2-4; D remains unclear. The germline V and J ends were trimmed by 3 bases and 2 bases, with 5 bases remaining between them. The germline CDR1 and CDR2 sequences are MDHEN and SYDVKM. The CDR3 consists of 13 residues. The CDR3, as DNA: TGTGCCAGCAGTTTTGTCTCCAAAAACATTCAGTACTTC. This sequence encodes CASSFVSKNIQYF.

This clonotype has a handful of counts. The CDR3 region has the DNA TGCACCAGCAGCGGAGTGCAGTACTTC. Protein product: CTSSGVQYF. V gene TRBV1 combines with J gene TRBJ2-7. TRBV1 is described as a pseudogene. This CDR3 region has 9 residues.

In this sample, this clonotype turned up many times. The chain carries TRBV20-1 and TRBJ1-5, with TRBD1 as a possible D gene (5 bases). CDR3 length: 14 amino acids. Germline values: CDR1 DFQATT, CDR2 SNEGSKA (reference sequence). V was pared by 6 bases and J by 6 bases, with 18 bases between. The CDR3 sequence: CSAAWGGSGQPQHF. In nucleotides, the CDR3 is TGCAGTGCCGCGTGGGGGGGGAGCGGTCAGCCCCAGCATTTT.

This clonotype was detected ten times or more. The chain joins TRBV12-3 or TRBV12-4 to TRBJ1-1; D ambiguous. V was shortened by 5 bases and J by 4 bases, with 11 bases between the two germline ends. The CDR3 totals 13 residues. CDR3 protein: CASSPRGSTEAFF. For the CDR3, the DNA is TGTGCCAGCAGTCCACGGGGTAGCACTGAAGCTTTCTTT.

This clonotype was detected a few times. The chain uses TRBV12-3 or TRBV12-4 and TRBJ2-3; a weak D match, TRBD2 (5 bases). The CDR3 covers 15 residues. Trimming removed 2 bases at V and 0 bases at J, with 9 bases between. The CDR3 is CASSLKSGSTDTQYF. Written as DNA, the CDR3 is TGTGCCAGCAGTTTAAAAAGCGGTAGCACAGATACGCAGTATTTT.